Listed below are T cell receptor beta chains from one sample, sequenced in a study of TIL therapy for anti-PD-1-resistant metastatic lung cancer. Sequenced by immunoSEQ multiplex PCR; TCRdb stores in-frame clones only, minus some. The sample has about 14,000 clones, about 83% seen once; the top ten hold about 0.85%. This specimen was blood, taken at baseline. The source of these receptors is a person aged 25 to 85 with non-small cell lung cancer. CDR3s include the opening cysteine and the closing phenylalanine or tryptophan. The D gene is left open where the match is weak. Clone size, where shown, is once, few, many, or a class for clones that have expanded.

CASSIRISNQPQHF | TGTGCCAGTAGTATACGGATTAGCAATCAGCCCCAGCATTTT | TRBJ1-5 | . | TRBV19 | .
CASSFTGARGYTF | TGTGCCAGCAGCTTTACAGGGGCTCGTGGCTACACCTTC | TRBJ1-2 | . | TRBV7-3 | TRBD1
CAWSEGAISYNEQFF | TGTGCCTGGAGTGAGGGGGCTATCTCCTACAATGAGCAGTTCTTC | TRBJ2-1 | . | TRBV30 | TRBD1
CASSLQGAGRGYTF | TGTGCCAGCAGTTTACAGGGGGCTGGCCGGGGCTACACCTTC | TRBJ1-2 | . | TRBV5-4 | TRBD1
CASTPAGGLEQFF | TGTGCCAGCACCCCAGCGGGTGGACTCGAGCAGTTCTTC | TRBJ2-1 | . | TRBV7-7 | .
CASSSQGPGYHTEAFF | TGTGCCAGCAGCTCACAGGGGCCGGGGTATCACACTGAAGCTTTCTTT | TRBJ1-1 | . | TRBV7-2 | TRBD1
CASSQPPDRWSGELFF | TGTGCCAGCAGCCAACCCCCGGACAGGTGGTCCGGGGAGCTGTTTTTT | TRBJ2-2 | . | TRBV7-6 | TRBD1
CASSFSASGGYEQYF | TGTGCCAGCAGCTTTTCGGCTAGCGGGGGCTACGAGCAGTACTTC | TRBJ2-7 | . | TRBV7-2 | TRBD2
CASSGTGTGAYEQYF | TGTGCCAGCAGCGGCACCGGGACAGGAGCTTACGAGCAGTACTTC | TRBJ2-7 | . | TRBV27 | TRBD1
CASSPLRQGSYEQYF | TGTGCCAGCAGTCCCCTCCGACAAGGCTCCTACGAGCAGTACTTC | TRBJ2-7 | . | TRBV28 | .
CASSNPGRKIVGSRGEQFF | TGTGCCAGCAGCAATCCGGGACGAAAAATAGTGGGGTCACGGGGTGAGCAGTTCTTC | TRBJ2-1 | . | TRBV7-8 | .
CSVGHYNEQFF | TGCAGCGTCGGACACTACAATGAGCAGTTCTTC | TRBJ2-1 | . | TRBV29-1 | .
CAAVRAGLAFF | TGTGCCGCCGTTAGGGCGGGCCTGGCTTTCTTT | TRBJ1-1 | . | TRBV6-6 | .
CASSPRTGAIQNTIYF | TGTGCCAGCAGTCCCCGGACAGGGGCGATACAGAACACCATATATTTT | TRBJ1-3 | . | TRBV27 | TRBD1
CASSLSDNQPQHF | TGCGCCAGCAGCTTATCCGACAATCAGCCCCAGCATTTT | TRBJ1-5 | . | TRBV5-1 | .
CASNTGGIDTGELFF | TGTGCCAGCAATACAGGGGGAATAGACACCGGGGAGCTGTTTTTT | TRBJ2-2 | . | TRBV14 | TRBD1
CASKTGFGTEAFF | TGTGCCAGTAAAACAGGGTTTGGCACTGAAGCTTTCTTT | TRBJ1-1 | . | TRBV19 | .
CASSQQLTNYGYTF | TGTGCCAGCAGCCAACAGCTAACTAACTATGGCTACACCTTC | TRBJ1-2 | . | TRBV6-6 | .
CASSFQGNTEAFF | TGTGCCAGCAGCTTCCAGGGGAACACTGAAGCTTTCTTT | TRBJ1-1 | few | TRBV7-2 | .
CASSLGHSEAFF | TGTGCCAGCAGCTTAGGTCACAGTGAAGCTTTCTTT | TRBJ1-1 | . | TRBV7-2 | .
CAGMGDNEKLFF | TGTGCCGGGATGGGTGATAATGAAAAACTGTTTTTT | TRBJ1-4 | . | TRBV30 | .
CASSNFYEQYF | TGTGCCAGCAGTAACTTCTACGAGCAGTACTTC | TRBJ2-7 | . | TRBV6-5 | .
CASSASGGFGGWVEQFF | TGTGCCAGCAGTGCCTCCGGAGGCTTCGGGGGCTGGGTTGAGCAGTTCTTC | TRBJ2-1 | . | TRBV6-1 | .
CASSLLRGNQPQHF | TGTGCCAGCAGCCTACTTAGGGGCAATCAGCCCCAGCATTTT | TRBJ1-5 | . | TRBV2 | .
CASSGLGDTTNYGYTF | TGTGCCAGTAGTGGTTTAGGGGACACGACTAACTATGGCTACACCTTC | TRBJ1-2 | . | TRBV19 | .
CASSPQGINTGELFF | TGTGCCAGTAGTCCACAGGGGATCAACACCGGGGAGCTGTTTTTT | TRBJ2-2 | few | TRBV19 | TRBD1
CASSRQGTENSPLHF | TGCGCCAGCAGCAGACAAGGGACGGAGAATTCACCCCTCCACTTT | TRBJ1-6 | . | TRBV5-1 | .
CSPFRNTEAFF | TGCAGCCCGTTCCGAAACACTGAAGCTTTCTTT | TRBJ1-1 | . | TRBV20-1 | .
CSVDPGQGTEKLFF | TGCAGCGTTGACCCGGGCCAGGGGACTGAAAAACTGTTTTTT | TRBJ1-4 | . | TRBV29-1 | .
CAISLAGGPNTEAFF | TGTGCCATCAGTCTCGCGGGGGGGCCGAACACTGAAGCTTTCTTT | TRBJ1-1 | . | TRBV10-3 | .
CASSVARSSYNEQFF | TGTGCCAGCAGCGTAGCGCGGTCCTCCTACAATGAGCAGTTCTTC | TRBJ2-1 | . | TRBV9 | .
CASSQSGDNQPQHF | TGCGCCAGCAGTCAATCCGGAGACAATCAGCCCCAGCATTTT | TRBJ1-5 | few | TRBV23-1 | .
CASSPQVGGEVAFF | TGTGCCAGCAGCCCCCAGGTCGGGGGCGAGGTAGCTTTCTTT | TRBJ1-1 | . | TRBV7-2 | .
CASSKRLDSYNEQFF | TGTGCCAGTAGTAAGCGACTCGACTCCTACAATGAGCAGTTCTTC | TRBJ2-1 | . | TRBV19 | .
CASRGQTLPLLAKNIQYF | TGTGCCAGCAGAGGACAGACCTTGCCTCTTTTAGCCAAAAACATTCAGTACTTC | TRBJ2-4 | . | TRBV28 | .
CASSLGAGEGAKETQYF | TGCGCCAGCAGCTTGGGGGCCGGCGAGGGGGCTAAAGAGACCCAGTACTTC | TRBJ2-5 | . | TRBV5-1 | TRBD1
CASSLSPGFTEAFF | TGTGCCAGCAGCTTATCCCCAGGGTTCACTGAAGCTTTCTTT | TRBJ1-1 | . | TRBV7-2 | .
CACKRGVSYNEQFF | TGTGCCTGCAAGCGGGGGGTCTCCTACAATGAGCAGTTCTTC | TRBJ2-1 | . | TRBV6-6 | TRBD2
CASSPPGGARQFF | TGTGCCAGCTCACCCCCAGGGGGGGCAAGGCAGTTCTTC | TRBJ2-1 | . | TRBV18 | .
CASSLGLGTQYF | TGTGCCAGCAGCCTCGGACTGGGGACCCAGTACTTC | TRBJ2-5 | . | TRBV5-4 | .
CASSRTSGTGDSTDTQYF | TGCGCCAGCAGCCGAACCTCCGGGACAGGGGATAGCACAGATACGCAGTATTTT | TRBJ2-3 | . | TRBV4-1 | TRBD1
CASSRSGGRRDGYTF | TGTGCCAGCAGCCGCTCAGGGGGAAGGAGGGATGGCTACACCTTC | TRBJ1-2 | . | TRBV7-9 | TRBD1
CASSPPSKDTQYF | TGTGCCAGCAGCCCGCCTAGCAAAGATACGCAGTATTTT | TRBJ2-3 | . | TRBV7-8 | .
CASSSTRTGGGLYF | TGTGCCAGCAGCTCAACCCGTACAGGGGGCGGGCTGTATTTT | TRBJ2-3 | . | TRBV7-8 | TRBD1
CASQMGIGDTQYF | TGTGCCAGTCAGATGGGGATTGGAGATACGCAGTATTTT | TRBJ2-3 | . | TRBV6-1 | .
CASSVTDTQYF | TGTGCCAGCAGCGTCACAGATACGCAGTATTTT | TRBJ2-3 | . | TRBV11-2 | .
CASSLAGTSGGSSYNEQFF | TGCGCCAGCAGCTTGGCAGGGACTAGCGGGGGGAGCTCCTACAATGAGCAGTTCTTC | TRBJ2-1 | . | TRBV5-1 | TRBD2
CATSRDFQTGNTGELFF | TGTGCCACCAGCAGAGATTTCCAGACGGGGAACACCGGGGAGCTGTTTTTT | TRBJ2-2 | . | TRBV15 | .
CASTTHTGDEPQHF | TGTGCCAGCACAACCCATACTGGCGACGAGCCCCAGCATTTT | TRBJ1-5 | few | TRBV28 | .
CASRRGGSLNQPQHF | TGTGCCAGCAGACGGGGCGGGTCCCTCAATCAGCCCCAGCATTTT | TRBJ1-5 | few | TRBV28 | .
CASSPFLSYEQYF | TGTGCCAGCAGCCCGTTCCTCTCCTACGAGCAGTACTTC | TRBJ2-7 | few | TRBV5-6 | .
CASSESRVGNQPQHF | TGTGCCAGCAGTGAATCCAGGGTGGGCAATCAGCCCCAGCATTTT | TRBJ1-5 | . | TRBV2 | .
CASSNPSTGGIAENTIYF | TGTGCCAGCAGTAACCCTTCGACAGGGGGGATAGCAGAAAACACCATATATTTT | TRBJ1-3 | . | TRBV25-1 | TRBD1
CASSARGGLVDTQYF | TGTGCCAGCAGCGCCCGAGGAGGGTTGGTAGATACGCAGTATTTT | TRBJ2-3 | . | TRBV9 | .
CASSRDYYEQYF | TGTGCCAGCAGCCGGGACTACTACGAGCAGTACTTC | TRBJ2-7 | . | TRBV7-9 | TRBD2
CASSKQSPEGAIYF | TGCGCCAGCAGCAAACAGAGCCCCGAGGGGGCCATATATTTT | TRBJ1-3 | . | TRBV5-1 | .
CASKPGSGRRTGELFF | TGTGCCAGCAAACCAGGGAGCGGGAGGCGGACCGGGGAGCTGTTTTTT | TRBJ2-2 | . | TRBV27 | TRBD2
CASSGEKTANTEAFF | TGTGCCAGCAGTGGGGAAAAAACAGCGAACACTGAAGCTTTCTTT | TRBJ1-1 | . | TRBV2 | .
CATAGVAGGPRGYNEQFF | TGTGCCACCGCCGGTGTAGCGGGAGGGCCCAGGGGTTACAATGAGCAGTTCTTC | TRBJ2-1 | . | TRBV7-9 | TRBD2